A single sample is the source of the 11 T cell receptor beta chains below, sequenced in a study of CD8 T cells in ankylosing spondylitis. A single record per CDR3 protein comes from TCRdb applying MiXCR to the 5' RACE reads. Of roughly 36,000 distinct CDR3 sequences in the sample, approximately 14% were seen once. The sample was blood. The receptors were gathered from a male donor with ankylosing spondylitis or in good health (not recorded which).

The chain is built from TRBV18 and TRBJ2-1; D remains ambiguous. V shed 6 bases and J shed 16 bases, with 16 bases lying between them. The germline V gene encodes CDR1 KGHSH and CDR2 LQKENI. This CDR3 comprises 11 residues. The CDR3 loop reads CASSPGDRNFF. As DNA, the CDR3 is TGTGCCAGCTCTCCCGGTGATAGGAACTTCTTC.

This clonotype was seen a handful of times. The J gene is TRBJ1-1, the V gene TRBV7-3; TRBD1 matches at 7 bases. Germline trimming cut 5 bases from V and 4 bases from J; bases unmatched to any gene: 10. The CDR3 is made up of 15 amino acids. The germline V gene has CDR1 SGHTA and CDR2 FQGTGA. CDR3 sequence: CASSPGGGAATEAFF. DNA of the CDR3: TGTGCCAGCAGCCCCGGAGGGGGCGCGGCCACTGAAGCTTTCTTT.

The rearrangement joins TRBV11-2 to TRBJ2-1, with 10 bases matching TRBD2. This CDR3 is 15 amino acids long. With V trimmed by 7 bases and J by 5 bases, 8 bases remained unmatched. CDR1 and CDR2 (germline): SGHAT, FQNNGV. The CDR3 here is CASTPLGLANNEQFF. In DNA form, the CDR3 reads TGTGCCAGCACGCCCCTGGGACTAGCGAACAATGAGCAGTTCTTC.

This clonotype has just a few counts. The CDR3 DNA is TGTGCCAGCAGCTTAGAGGTCGGGGACACCGGGGAGCTGTTTTTT. This translates into CASSLEVGDTGELFF. The V call is TRBV7-6, the J call TRBJ2-2; a possible D gene is TRBD2 (5 bases). V lost 1 base, J lost 3 bases, and 9 bases lay in between. CDR1 is SGHVS and CDR2 is FNYEAQ in the germline V gene. The CDR3 totals 15 residues.

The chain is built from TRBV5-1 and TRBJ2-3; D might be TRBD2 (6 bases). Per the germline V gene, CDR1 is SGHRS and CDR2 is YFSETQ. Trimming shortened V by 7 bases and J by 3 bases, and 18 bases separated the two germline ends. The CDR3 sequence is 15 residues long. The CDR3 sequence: CASCPAGPLTDTQYF. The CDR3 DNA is TGCGCCAGCTGTCCGGCGGGACCCTTAACAGATACGCAGTATTTT.

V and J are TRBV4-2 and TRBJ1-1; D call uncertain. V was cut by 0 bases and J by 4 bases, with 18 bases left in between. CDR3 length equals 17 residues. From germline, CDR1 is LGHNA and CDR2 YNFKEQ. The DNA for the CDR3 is TGTGCCAGCAGCCAAGAATACGGGAGGAAGGGTGGCACTGAAGCTTTCTTT. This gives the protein CASSQEYGRKGGTEAFF.

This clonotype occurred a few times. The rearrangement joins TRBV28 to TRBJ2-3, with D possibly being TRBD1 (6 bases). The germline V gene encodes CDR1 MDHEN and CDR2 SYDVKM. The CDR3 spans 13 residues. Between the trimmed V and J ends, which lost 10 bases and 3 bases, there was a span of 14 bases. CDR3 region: CATRTDPTDTQYF. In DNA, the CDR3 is TGTGCCACAAGGACAGATCCGACAGATACGCAGTATTTT.

CDR3 loop: CASRKLTGQETQYF. CDR3 in DNA: TGTGCCAGCCGAAAGTTAACAGGGCAAGAGACCCAGTACTTC. J is TRBJ2-5 and V is TRBV7-9; tentatively, D is TRBD1 (6 bases). The CDR3 runs to 14 residues. Germline-derived CDR1 and CDR2 are SEHNR and FQNEAQ (reference sequence). The ends were cut back, 8 bases at V and 2 bases at J, with 15 bases in the middle. Looking up the rest from reference TRBV7-9 and TRBJ2-5 gives the full variable domain: DTGVSQNPRHKITKRGQNVTFRCDPISEHNRLYWYRQTLGQGPEFLTYFQNEAQLEKSRLLSDRFSAERPKGSFSTLEIQRTEQGDSAMYLCASRKLTGQETQYFGPGTRLLVL.

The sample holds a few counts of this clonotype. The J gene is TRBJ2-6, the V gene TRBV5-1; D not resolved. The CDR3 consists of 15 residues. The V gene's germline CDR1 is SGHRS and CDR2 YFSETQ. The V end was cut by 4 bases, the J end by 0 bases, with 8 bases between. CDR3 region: CASSTEISGANVLTF. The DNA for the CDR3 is TGCGCCAGCAGCACAGAGATCTCTGGGGCCAACGTCCTGACTTTC.

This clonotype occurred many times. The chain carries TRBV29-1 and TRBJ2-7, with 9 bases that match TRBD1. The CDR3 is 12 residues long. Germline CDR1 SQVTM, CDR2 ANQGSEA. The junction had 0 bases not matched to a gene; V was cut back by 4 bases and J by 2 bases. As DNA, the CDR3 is TGCAGCGTTGGGGACAGGGCCTACGAGCAGTACTTC. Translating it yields CSVGDRAYEQYF.

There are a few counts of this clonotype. Written as DNA, the CDR3 is TGCAGCGTTGCATCGGACAGGGGCGGGAAGACCCAGTACTTC. This sequence encodes CSVASDRGGKTQYF. This chain joins TRBV29-1 and TRBJ2-5; 9 nucleotides match TRBD1. Trimming removed 4 bases from V and 6 bases from J; junction bases left unmatched: 9. CDR3 size: 14 residues. Germline V gene sequence: CDR1 SQVTM, CDR2 ANQGSEA. The whole variable domain, remainder taken from reference TRBV29-1 and TRBJ2-5, is SAVISQKPSRDICQRGTSLTIQCQVDSQVTMMFWYRQQPGQSLTLIATANQGSEATYESGFVIDKFPISRPNLTFSTLTVSNMSPEDSSIYLCSVASDRGGKTQYFGPGTRLLVL.